This T cell receptor (beta chain) was sequenced during a study of shared clonotypes between healthy human individuals (dated by TCRdb to the early 2020s). In the study overall: The cohort comprised two women and a few men aged 18 to 49 years. For each donor, CD4 naive and CD4 memory were each given three plates, CD8 naive was given two plates, and CD8 memory was given one plate. To estimate repertoire size and how much clonotypes are shared between individuals, the study performed deep sequencing of blood TCR repertoires from roughly five healthy adults. Libraries were prepared and TCR repertoires were sequenced by different laboratories using diverse techniques, in order to increase sequencing depth and limit assay-specific biases. Leukapheresis yielded between about 0.94 and 10 billion PBMCs per donor. Findings and caveats that apply to the study as a whole: Compared with non-shared clonotypes, clonotypes shared by all four sorted-subset donors had higher generation probabilities. The genetic and exposure-history diversity represented was limited by the small number of donors. Sharing across a few donors was observed for approximately 4.6% of naive CD4, 3% to 3.5% of naive CD8, over 2% of memory CD4, and around 0.4% of memory CD8 clonotypes. Incomplete sequencing was indicated by rarefaction of sorted-subset datasets, despite the large sequencing depth. Only blood was sampled, and tissue TCR repertoires likely differ from those in blood. Naive subsets generally had larger estimated clonotype richness than memory subsets. Pairwise subsampling indicated that sequencing depth was expected to affect the degree of clonotype sharing among donors.

TCR CDR3 regions were amplified from genomic DNA by multiplex PCR using the deep immunoSEQ assay. Extracted genomic DNA from each cell subset was distributed evenly across all wells of several immunoSEQ 96-well plates, and each plate was treated as a replicate. For sorted subsets, each replicate PCR was loaded with about 0.2 ug genomic DNA, equivalent to 30,000 or so T cell genomes. Purified libraries were quantified with a Qubit 3.0 fluorometer, sized on a Bioanalyzer 2100, and re-quantified with the KAPA Library Quantification kit. A separate single-read 150-cycle Illumina NextSeq 550 flow cell was used to sequence each immunoSEQ 96-well plate. The source study handled its data this way. Because the immunoSEQ output included only junctional sequences and no quality scores, the filtering could not be the same as the filtering used for full-length reads. Sequences were annotated with PyIR, a Python wrapper for IgBLAST v1.9, using IMGT germline references to assign V/J genes and CDR3. Reads were filtered out if the reads had weak V/J assignments (E-value above 1e-6), no CDR3, stop codons, out-of-frame junctions, or ambiguous translated residues. V3J clonotypes were defined as sequences sharing the same inferred V gene, J gene, and CDR3 amino acid sequence. The percentage overlap between two repertoires was calculated by dividing the number of shared unique clonotypes by the size of the smaller repertoire. Three approaches were used to assess repertoire richness: RTK rarefaction, the Chao1 estimator, and Recon v2.1 estimates of unobserved clonotypes. For all TCRbeta clonotypes obtained by the gDNA method from a handful of donors, generation probabilities were computed with OLGA. The immuneACCESS repertoire file appears here via TCRdb, limited to in-frame rearrangements. These files lack a portion of the clones; in checked studies, under half of the deficit traces to unresolved V genes, and the cause of the others is not known. That table furnishes V, J and clone size, whereas the DNA furnished D and trimming. The sample table contains fewer than 1.6 million clones; only one count was recorded for about 98.5% of them. The ten largest clones capture under 0.45% of the sample.

With respect to this clone: The antigen it recognizes is unknown. One base away there is no much larger clone; base qualities are not given.

At the junction V is shortened by 2 bases and J by 4 bases; bases outside the gene matches: 11. As encoded in the germline V gene, CDR1 is MDHEN while CDR2 is SYDVKM. From cysteine to phenylalanine, the CDR3 is 17 amino acids long. Only the CDR3 portion is preserved as DNA: 51 bases, with reading frame beginning at the first base. Healthy HIV-negative adults with no recently reported acute infections or vaccinations were included as donors. All donors were Caucasian adults living in Nashville, Tennessee, USA. CD4+ T cells were enriched by magnetic negative selection, after which naive cells were positively selected on CD45RA and the negative fraction was taken as the memory subset. Blood was collected by leukapheresis, and PBMCs were isolated by Ficoll-Histopaque density gradient centrifugation and then cryopreserved in liquid nitrogen vapor phase. Purity and quantity of every magnetically sorted T cell population were checked by analytical flow cytometry. From each sorted fraction, genomic DNA was isolated and quantified by UV absorbance on a Nanodrop 2000c.

The sample comprised naive CD4+ T cells sorted from blood. The cell subset or site tag for this specimen amounts to: CD45RA+ positively selected. The sequence was collected from a man in his thirties or forties in good health. The sequence joins TRBV28 to TRBJ1-5; 7 bases in between match TRBD1. The sequenced DNA is TGTGCCAGCAGTTTACTAGGGGGCGGCTTTTGGAATCAGCCCCAGCATTTT. This translates into CASSLLGGGFWNQPQHF.